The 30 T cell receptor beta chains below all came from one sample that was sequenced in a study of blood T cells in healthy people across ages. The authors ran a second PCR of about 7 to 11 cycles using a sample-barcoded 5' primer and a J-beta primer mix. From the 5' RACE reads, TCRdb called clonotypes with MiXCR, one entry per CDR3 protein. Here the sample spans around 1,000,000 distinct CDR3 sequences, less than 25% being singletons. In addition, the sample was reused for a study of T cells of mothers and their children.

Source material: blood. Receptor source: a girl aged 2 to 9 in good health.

CDR3 amino acids: CASSATGLAGGPGETQYF. For the CDR3, the DNA is TGTGCCAGCAGCGCTACGGGACTAGCGGGAGGGCCGGGGGAGACCCAGTACTTC. The gene calls are TRBV9 and TRBJ2-5; 16 positions agree with TRBD2. The CDR3 has 18 amino acids. Trimming took 3 bases from V and 5 from J; bases not matched to a gene: 10. From germline, CDR1 is SGDLS and CDR2 YYNGEE.

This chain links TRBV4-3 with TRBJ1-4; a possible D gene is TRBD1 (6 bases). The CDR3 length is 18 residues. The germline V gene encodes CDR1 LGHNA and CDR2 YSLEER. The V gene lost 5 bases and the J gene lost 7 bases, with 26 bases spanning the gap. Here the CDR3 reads CASSARGAGGGKSEKLFF. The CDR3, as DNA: TGCGCCAGCAGCGCAAGGGGGGCCGGAGGGGGAAAATCTGAAAAACTGTTTTTT.

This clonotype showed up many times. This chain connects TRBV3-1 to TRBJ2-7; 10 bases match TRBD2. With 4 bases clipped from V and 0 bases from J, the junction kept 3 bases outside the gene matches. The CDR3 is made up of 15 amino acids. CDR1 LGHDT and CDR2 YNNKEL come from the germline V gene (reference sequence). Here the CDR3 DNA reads TGTGCCAGCAGCCTTAGCGGGGGGAACTCCTACGAGCAGTACTTC. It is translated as CASSLSGGNSYEQYF.

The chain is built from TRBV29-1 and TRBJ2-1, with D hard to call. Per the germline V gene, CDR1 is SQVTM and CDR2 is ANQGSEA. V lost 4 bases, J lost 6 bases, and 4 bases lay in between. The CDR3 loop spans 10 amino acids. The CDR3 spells CSVVVNEQFF. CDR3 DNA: TGCAGCGTTGTTGTCAATGAGCAGTTCTTC.

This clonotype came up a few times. CDR3 DNA sequence: TGCAGTGCTCGGGGGGCAGGGACCAATGAGCAGTTCTTC. Protein: CSARGAGTNEQFF. The chain uses TRBV20-1 and TRBJ2-1; the D gene is possibly TRBD2 (7 bases). Germline lookup yields CDR1 DFQATT and CDR2 SNEGSKA (reference sequence). This CDR3 is built from 13 residues. Trimming cost V 5 bases and J 6 bases, with 14 bases left between them.

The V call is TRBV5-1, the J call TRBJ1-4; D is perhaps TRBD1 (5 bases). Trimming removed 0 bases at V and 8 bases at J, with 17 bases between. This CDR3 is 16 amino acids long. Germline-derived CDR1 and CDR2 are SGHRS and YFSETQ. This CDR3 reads CASSLESARDGEKLFF. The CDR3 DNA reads TGCGCCAGCAGCTTGGAATCGGCCCGGGACGGAGAAAAACTGTTTTTT.

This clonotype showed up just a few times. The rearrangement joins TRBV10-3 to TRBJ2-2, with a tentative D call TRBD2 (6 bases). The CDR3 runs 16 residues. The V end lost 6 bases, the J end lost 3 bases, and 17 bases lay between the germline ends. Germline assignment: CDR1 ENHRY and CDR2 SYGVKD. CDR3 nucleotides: TGTGCCATCAGCCCTCGAGGAGGGAGGTACACCGGGGAGCTGTTTTTT. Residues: CAISPRGGRYTGELFF.

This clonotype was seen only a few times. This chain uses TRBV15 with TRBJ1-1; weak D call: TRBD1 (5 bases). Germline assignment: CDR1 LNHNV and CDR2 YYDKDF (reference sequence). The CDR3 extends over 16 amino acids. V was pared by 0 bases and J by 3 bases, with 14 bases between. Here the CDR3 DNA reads TGTGCCACCAGCAGAGATCGAAATGGGGGGTACACTGAAGCTTTCTTT. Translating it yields CATSRDRNGGYTEAFF.

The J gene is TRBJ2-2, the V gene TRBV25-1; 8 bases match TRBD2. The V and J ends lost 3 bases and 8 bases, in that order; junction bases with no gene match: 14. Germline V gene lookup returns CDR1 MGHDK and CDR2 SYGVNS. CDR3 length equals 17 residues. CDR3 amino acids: CASSDWGLVGGPGELFF. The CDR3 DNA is TGTGCCAGCAGTGATTGGGGACTAGTGGGAGGGCCGGGGGAGCTGTTTTTT.

The DNA of the CDR3 is TGCGCCAGCAGCCGCCTCGGTGGAGGGACCCAGTACTTC. Amino acid sequence: CASSRLGGGTQYF. The V gene is TRBV4-1, the J gene TRBJ2-5; weak D call: TRBD2 (5 bases). This CDR3 contains 13 residues. The germline V and J ends were trimmed by 4 bases and 7 bases, with 13 bases remaining between them. In germline, CDR1 is MGHRA, CDR2 YSYEKL.

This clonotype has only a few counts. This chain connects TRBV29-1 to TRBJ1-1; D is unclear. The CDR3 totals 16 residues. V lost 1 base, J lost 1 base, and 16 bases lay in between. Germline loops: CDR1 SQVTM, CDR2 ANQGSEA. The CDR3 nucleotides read TGCAGCGTTGAAGGACCCTCGGAGGCTGGGAACACTGAAGCTTTCTTT. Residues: CSVEGPSEAGNTEAFF.

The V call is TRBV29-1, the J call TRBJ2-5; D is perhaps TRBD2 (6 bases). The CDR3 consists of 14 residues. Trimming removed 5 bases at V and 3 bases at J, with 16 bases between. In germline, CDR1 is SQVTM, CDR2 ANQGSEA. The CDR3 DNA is TGCAGCGTTCTATCGGTGGTAGCGGAAGAGACCCAGTACTTC. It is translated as CSVLSVVAEETQYF.

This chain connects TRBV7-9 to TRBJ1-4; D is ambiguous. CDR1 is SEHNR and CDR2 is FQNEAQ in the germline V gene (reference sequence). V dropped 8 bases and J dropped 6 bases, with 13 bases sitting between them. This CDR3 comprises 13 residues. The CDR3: CASDPLSDEKLFF. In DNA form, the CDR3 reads TGTGCCAGCGACCCGCTATCGGATGAAAAACTGTTTTTT. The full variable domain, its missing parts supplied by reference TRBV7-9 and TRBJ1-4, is DTGVSQNPRHKITKRGQNVTFRCDPISEHNRLYWYRQTLGQGPEFLTYFQNEAQLEKSRLLSDRFSAERPKGSFSTLEIQRTEQGDSAMYLCASDPLSDEKLFFGSGTQLSVL.

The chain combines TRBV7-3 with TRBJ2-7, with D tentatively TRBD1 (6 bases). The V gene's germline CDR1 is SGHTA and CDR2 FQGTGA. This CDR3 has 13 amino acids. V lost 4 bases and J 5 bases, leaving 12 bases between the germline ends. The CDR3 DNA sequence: TGTGCCAGCAGCTCACATGGGGGCGACGAGCAGTACTTC. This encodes CASSSHGGDEQYF. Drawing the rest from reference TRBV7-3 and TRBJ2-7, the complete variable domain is GAGVSQTPSNKVTEKGKYVELRCDPISGHTALYWYRQSLGQGPEFLIYFQGTGAADDSGLPNDRFFAVRPEGSVSTLKIQRTERGDSAVYLCASSSHGGDEQYFGPGTRLTVT.

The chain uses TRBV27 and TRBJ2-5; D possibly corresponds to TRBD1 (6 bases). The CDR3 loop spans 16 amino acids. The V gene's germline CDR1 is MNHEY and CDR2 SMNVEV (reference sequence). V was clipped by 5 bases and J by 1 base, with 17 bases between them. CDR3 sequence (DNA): TGTGCCAGCAGTACGAAGGACAGTACTGCCCAAGAGACCCAGTACTTC. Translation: CASSTKDSTAQETQYF.

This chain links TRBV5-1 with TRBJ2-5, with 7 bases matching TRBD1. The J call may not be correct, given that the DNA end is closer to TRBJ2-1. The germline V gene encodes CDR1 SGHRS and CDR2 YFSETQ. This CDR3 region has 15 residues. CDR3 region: CASSLRETGLDEQFF. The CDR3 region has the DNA TGCGCCAGCAGCCTAAGAGAGACAGGGTTGGATGAGCAGTTCTTC.

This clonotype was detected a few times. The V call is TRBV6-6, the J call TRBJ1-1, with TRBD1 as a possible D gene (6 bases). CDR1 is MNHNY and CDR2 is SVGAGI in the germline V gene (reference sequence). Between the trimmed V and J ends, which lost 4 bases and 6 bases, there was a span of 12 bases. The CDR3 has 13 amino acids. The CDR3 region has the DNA TGTGCCAGCAGTTTCGTGGGGGCACCTGAAGCTTTCTTT. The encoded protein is CASSFVGAPEAFF.

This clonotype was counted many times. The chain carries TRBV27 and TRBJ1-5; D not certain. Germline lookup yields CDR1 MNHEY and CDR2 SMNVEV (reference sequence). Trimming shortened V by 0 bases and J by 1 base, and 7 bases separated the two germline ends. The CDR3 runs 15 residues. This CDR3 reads CASSLSAGSNQPQHF. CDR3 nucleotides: TGTGCCAGCAGTTTATCGGCGGGGAGCAATCAGCCCCAGCATTTT.

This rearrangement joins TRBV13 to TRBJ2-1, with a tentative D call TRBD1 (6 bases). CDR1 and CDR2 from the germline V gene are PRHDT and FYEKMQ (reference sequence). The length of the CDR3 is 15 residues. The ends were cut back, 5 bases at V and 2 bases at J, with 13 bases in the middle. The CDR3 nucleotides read TGTGCCAGCAGCCCCGTAGGGGGTCCCTACAATGAGCAGTTCTTC. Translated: CASSPVGGPYNEQFF.

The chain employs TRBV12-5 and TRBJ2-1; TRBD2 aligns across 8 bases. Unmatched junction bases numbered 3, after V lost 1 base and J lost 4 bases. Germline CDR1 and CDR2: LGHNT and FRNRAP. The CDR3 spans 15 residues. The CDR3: CASGLAGGPYNEQFF. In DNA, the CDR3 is TGTGCTAGTGGTTTGGCGGGGGGGCCGTACAATGAGCAGTTCTTC.

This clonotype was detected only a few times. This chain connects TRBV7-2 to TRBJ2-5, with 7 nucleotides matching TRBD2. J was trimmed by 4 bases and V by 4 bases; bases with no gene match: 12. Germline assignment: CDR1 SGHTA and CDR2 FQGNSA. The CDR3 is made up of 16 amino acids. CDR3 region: CASSSLGTTIVETQYF. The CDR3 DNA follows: TGTGCCAGCAGCTCCCTCGGGACTACTATCGTAGAGACCCAGTACTTC.

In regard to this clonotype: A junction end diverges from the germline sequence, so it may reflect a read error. The CDR3 coding sequence is TGCAGCGTGGCGGACAGCTCTCAAGAGACCCAGTGCTTC. Its protein product is CSVADSSQETQCF. This chain connects TRBV29-1 to TRBJ2-5; D is perhaps TRBD1 (6 bases). The CDR3 is 13 residues long. CDR1 and CDR2 (germline): SQVTM, ANQGSEA.

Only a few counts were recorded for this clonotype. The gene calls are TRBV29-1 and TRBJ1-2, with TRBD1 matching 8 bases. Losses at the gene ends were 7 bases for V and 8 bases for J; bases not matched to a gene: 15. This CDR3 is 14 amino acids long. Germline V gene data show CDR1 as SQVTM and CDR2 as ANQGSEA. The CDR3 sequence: CSAEEDREAEGYTF. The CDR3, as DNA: TGCAGCGCTGAGGAGGACAGGGAAGCCGAGGGCTACACCTTC.

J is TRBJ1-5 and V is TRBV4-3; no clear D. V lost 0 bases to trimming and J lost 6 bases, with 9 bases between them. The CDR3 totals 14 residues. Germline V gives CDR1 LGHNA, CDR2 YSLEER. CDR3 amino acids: CASSQDLDFQPQHF. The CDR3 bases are TGCGCCAGCAGCCAAGACTTGGACTTTCAGCCCCAGCATTTT.

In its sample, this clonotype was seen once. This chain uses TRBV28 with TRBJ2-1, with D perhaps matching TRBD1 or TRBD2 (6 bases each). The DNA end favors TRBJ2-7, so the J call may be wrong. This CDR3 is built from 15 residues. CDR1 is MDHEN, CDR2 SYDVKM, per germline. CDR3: CASNFRGGVVAEQYF. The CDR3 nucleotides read TGTGCCAGCAACTTCAGGGGAGGAGTTGTTGCCGAGCAGTACTTC.

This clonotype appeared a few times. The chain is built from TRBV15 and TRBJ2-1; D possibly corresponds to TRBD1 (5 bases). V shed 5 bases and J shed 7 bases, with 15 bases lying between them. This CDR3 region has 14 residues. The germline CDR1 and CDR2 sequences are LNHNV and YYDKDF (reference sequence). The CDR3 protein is CATSDQRRVNEQFF. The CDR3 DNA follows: TGTGCCACCAGCGACCAACGCAGGGTGAATGAGCAGTTCTTC.

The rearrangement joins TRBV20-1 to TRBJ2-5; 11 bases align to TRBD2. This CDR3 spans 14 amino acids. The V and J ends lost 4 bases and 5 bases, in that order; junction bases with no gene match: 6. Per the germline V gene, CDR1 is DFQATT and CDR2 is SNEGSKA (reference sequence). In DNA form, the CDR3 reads TGCAGTGCTACGCGGACTAGCGGGTATGAGACCCAGTACTTC. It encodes CSATRTSGYETQYF.

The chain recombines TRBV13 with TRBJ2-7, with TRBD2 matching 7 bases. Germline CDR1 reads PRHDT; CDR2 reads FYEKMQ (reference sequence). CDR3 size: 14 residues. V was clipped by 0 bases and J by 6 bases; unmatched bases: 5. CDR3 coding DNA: TGTGCCAGCAGCTTAGGGGAGCGGGGCCCCGAGCAGTACTTC. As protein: CASSLGERGPEQYF.

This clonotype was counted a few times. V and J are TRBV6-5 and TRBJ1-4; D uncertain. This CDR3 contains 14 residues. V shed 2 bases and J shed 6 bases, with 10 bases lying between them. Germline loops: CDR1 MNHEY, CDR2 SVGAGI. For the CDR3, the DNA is TGTGCCAGCAGTTACGAGGCGGGTTATGAAAAACTGTTTTTT. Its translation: CASSYEAGYEKLFF.

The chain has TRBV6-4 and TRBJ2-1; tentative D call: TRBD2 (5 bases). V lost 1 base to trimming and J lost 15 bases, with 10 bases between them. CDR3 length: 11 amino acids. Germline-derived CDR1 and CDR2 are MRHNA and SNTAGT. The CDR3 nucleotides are TGTGCCAGCAGTGACTGGGCTGGAGGGTTCTTC. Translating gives CASSDWAGGFF.